The 31 T cell receptor beta chains presented below share a single source sample, sequenced in a study of shared clonotypes between healthy human individuals. Sequencing used immunoSEQ multiplex PCR; TCRdb keeps in-frame clones, though not all of them. Counted here are about 1 million clones, around 74% occurring once; the ten biggest clones make up less than 1.5%. Source material: memory CD4+ T cells sorted from blood. Subset in this sample: CD45RA-negative fraction. The receptors originated from a man between 18 and 35 years old in good health.

The chain carries TRBV18 and TRBJ1-1; D not resolved. V was shortened by 6 bases and J by 2 bases, with 16 bases between the two germline ends. The CDR3 loop spans 15 amino acids. Germline V gene sequence: CDR1 KGHSH, CDR2 LQKENI. CDR3 sequence (DNA): TGTGCCAGCTCTCCCTTCGAGGATAGAAACACTGAAGCTTTCTTT. Translation: CASSPFEDRNTEAFF.

The chain couples TRBV7-9 to TRBJ2-1, with 14 bases identical to TRBD2. The CDR3 is 17 residues long. CDR1 is SEHNR, CDR2 FQNEAQ, per germline (reference sequence). The V and J ends lost 5 bases and 6 bases, in that order; junction bases with no gene match: 9. DNA of the CDR3: TGTGCCAGCAGCACCCGGGGACTAGCGGGAGTAGGCAATGAGCAGTTCTTC. It encodes CASSTRGLAGVGNEQFF.

The genes are TRBV4-3 and TRBJ1-5; the D is unclear. The CDR3 is 15 residues long. V lost 4 bases and J lost 0, with 10 bases in between. Germline V lookup: CDR1 LGHNA, CDR2 YSLEER. CDR3 DNA sequence: TGCGCCAGCAGCCCTGGTGCCTCTAGCAATCAGCCCCAGCATTTT. Its protein is CASSPGASSNQPQHF.

The CDR3 loop is CASRRNPTSGRYEQYF. The CDR3, as DNA: TGTGCCAGCAGACGGAACCCGACTAGCGGGAGGTACGAGCAGTACTTC. V usage is TRBV7-2 and J usage is TRBJ2-7, with TRBD2 identical over 13 bases. CDR3 length equals 16 residues. Germline CDR1 is SGHTA and CDR2 is FQGNSA. J was trimmed by 4 bases and V by 6 bases; bases with no gene match: 9.

The chain joins TRBV2 to TRBJ2-7; D is possibly TRBD1 (6 bases). Trimming took off 2 bases at V and 2 bases at J, with 7 bases between the two ends. This CDR3 is built from 13 residues. In germline, CDR1 is SNHLY, CDR2 FYNNEI. CDR3: CASSEQGPYEQYF. Here the CDR3 DNA reads TGTGCCAGCAGTGAACAGGGGCCCTACGAGCAGTACTTC. Full variable domain (rest looked up from reference TRBV2 and TRBJ2-7): EPEVTQTPSHQVTQMGQEVILRCVPISNHLYFYWYRQILGQKVEFLVSFYNNEISEKSEIFDDQFSVERPDGSNFTLKIRSTKLEDSAMYFCASSEQGPYEQYFGPGTRLTVT.

The rearrangement uses TRBV7-2 and TRBJ2-7; 10 positions agree with TRBD2. The CDR3 has 14 amino acids. Germline V CDR1 and CDR2: SGHTA, FQGNSA. V shed 10 bases and J 2 bases; nucleotides not matched to a gene: 8. CDR3 sequence reads: CATPGLAGAYEQYF. CDR3 in DNA: TGTGCCACCCCCGGGCTAGCGGGAGCCTACGAGCAGTACTTC.

The V call is TRBV2, the J call TRBJ1-5; no reliable D call. Germline CDR1 SNHLY, CDR2 FYNNEI. The V and J ends lost 7 bases and 1 base respectively, with 8 bases between them. The CDR3 runs 13 residues. CDR3 amino acids: CASKGFSNQPQHF. CDR3 DNA sequence: TGTGCCAGCAAAGGGTTCAGCAATCAGCCCCAGCATTTT.

The rearrangement uses TRBV7-2 and TRBJ2-7; 7 bases map to TRBD2. Germline lookup yields CDR1 SGHTA and CDR2 FQGNSA. The CDR3 spans 14 residues. Germline trimming cut 4 bases from V and 3 bases from J; bases unmatched to any gene: 6. CDR3 protein: CASSSLRGSYEQYF. The CDR3 DNA reads TGTGCCAGCAGCTCCCTTCGCGGGAGCTACGAGCAGTACTTC. The full variable domain, in which reference TRBV7-2 and TRBJ2-7 provide the parts outside the CDR3, is GAGVSQSPSNKVTEKGKDVELRCDPISGHTALYWYRQSLGQGLEFLIYFQGNSAPDKSGLPSDRFSAERTGGSVSTLTIQRTQQEDSAVYLCASSSLRGSYEQYFGPGTRLTVT.

V is TRBV6-5 and J is TRBJ2-5; D remains ambiguous. The CDR3 sequence is 12 residues long. Between the trimmed V and J ends, which lost 4 bases and 3 bases, there was a span of 6 bases. CDR1 is MNHEY and CDR2 is SVGAGI in the germline V gene. The CDR3 here is CASSSREETQYF. Here the CDR3 DNA reads TGTGCCAGCAGTTCACGGGAAGAGACCCAGTACTTC.

V gene TRBV4-2 combines with J gene TRBJ2-1; perhaps TRBD2 as D (6 bases). This CDR3 is 13 amino acids long. In germline, CDR1 is LGHNA, CDR2 YNFKEQ. V was pared by 8 bases and J by 0 bases, with 8 bases between. As DNA, the CDR3 is TGTGCCAGCGGGGGACTCTCCTACAATGAGCAGTTCTTC. Protein: CASGGLSYNEQFF.

The chain has TRBV10-2 and TRBJ2-5, with 9 bases aligning to TRBD2. CDR1 is WSHSY, CDR2 SAAADI, per germline. The CDR3 loop spans 14 amino acids. Losses at the gene ends were 2 bases for V and 4 bases for J; bases not matched to a gene: 2. The CDR3 coding sequence is TGCGCCAGCAGTGAGCAGACTAGCGGAGAGACCCAGTACTTC. It is translated as CASSEQTSGETQYF.

V and J are TRBV30 and TRBJ2-1; D possibly corresponds to TRBD1 (5 bases). Trimming cost V 3 bases and J 8 bases, with 11 bases left between them. CDR1 and CDR2 (germline): GTSNPN, SVGIG (reference sequence). This CDR3 comprises 12 residues. The CDR3 loop is CAWSQGMDEQFF. DNA of the CDR3: TGTGCCTGGAGCCAGGGAATGGATGAGCAGTTCTTC.

The gene calls are TRBV11-1 and TRBJ1-3; D not certain. Per the germline V gene, CDR1 is SGHAT and CDR2 is FQDESV (reference sequence). V dropped 3 bases and J dropped 4 bases, with 10 bases sitting between them. The CDR3 spans 14 residues. The DNA for the CDR3 is TGTGCCAGCAGCTTCGCGGCCCCGGGAAACACCATATATTTT. Translation gives CASSFAAPGNTIYF.

The J gene is TRBJ2-7, the V gene TRBV28; 8 nucleotides align to TRBD1. J lost 2 bases, V lost 6 bases, and 9 bases had no gene match. This CDR3 has 15 residues. Germline CDR1 reads MDHEN; CDR2 reads SYDVKM. CDR3 coding DNA: TGTGCCAGCAGCAAAAACAGGGGGGCGGCCTACGAGCAGTACTTC. It is translated as CASSKNRGAAYEQYF.

A single count supports this clone. V and J are TRBV5-6 and TRBJ1-3; the D is unclear. The CDR3 contains 15 residues. CDR1 and CDR2 from the germline V gene are SGHDT and YYEEEE. Trimming removed 0 bases from V and 0 bases from J, with 7 bases in between. The CDR3 coding sequence is TGTGCCAGCAGCTTGGAAACCCTCTCTGGAAACACCATATATTTT. This encodes CASSLETLSGNTIYF.

The rearrangement links TRBV6-1 to TRBJ2-7, with 10 bases lining up with TRBD1. The CDR3 spans 16 residues. Losses at the gene ends were 4 bases for V and 4 bases for J; bases not matched to a gene: 10. Germline CDR1 reads MNHNS; CDR2 reads SASEGT. For the CDR3, the DNA is TGTGCCAGCAGTGCGGGACAGGGGATCTCAAGGTACGAGCAGTACTTC. Amino acids: CASSAGQGISRYEQYF.

This clone is a singleton in its sample. The chain recombines TRBV5-6 with TRBJ1-6; 9 nucleotides align to TRBD1. Germline V gene data show CDR1 as SGHDT and CDR2 as YYEEEE. This CDR3 contains 15 residues. Trimming cost V 0 bases and J 6 bases; bases outside gene matches: 1. CDR3 residues: CASSLGDRANSPLHF. As DNA, the CDR3 is TGTGCCAGCAGCTTGGGGGACAGGGCTAATTCACCCCTCCACTTT.

The rearrangement joins TRBV19 to TRBJ2-3; no clear D. The V gene's germline CDR1 is LNHDA and CDR2 SQIVND (reference sequence). Trimming cost V 1 base and J 0 bases, with 8 bases left between them. The CDR3 runs 15 residues. CDR3 sequence reads: CASSIGRLSTDTQYF. The CDR3 coding sequence is TGTGCCAGTAGTATAGGGCGGCTTAGCACAGATACGCAGTATTTT.

The chain combines TRBV7-9 with TRBJ1-5; tentative D call: TRBD1 (5 bases). Germline loops: CDR1 SEHNR, CDR2 FQNEAQ (reference sequence). V lost 4 bases and J lost 1, with 11 bases in between. This CDR3 has 15 amino acids. CDR3 in amino acids: CASSYGTGSNQPQHF. In nucleotides, the CDR3 is TGTGCCAGCAGCTATGGGACCGGGAGCAATCAGCCCCAGCATTTT.

The gene calls are TRBV2 and TRBJ2-3; D perhaps matches TRBD2 (5 bases). Trimming stripped 8 bases from V and 0 bases from J, with 15 bases between. CDR1 and CDR2 (germline): SNHLY, FYNNEI. The CDR3 is made up of 15 amino acids. In DNA form, the CDR3 reads TGTGCCAGCGAGCGGAGGCTTTCTAGCACAGATACGCAGTATTTT. As protein: CASERRLSSTDTQYF.

The chain combines TRBV10-3 with TRBJ2-1, with 9 nucleotides matching TRBD1. Germline V gene sequence: CDR1 ENHRY, CDR2 SYGVKD. This CDR3 spans 13 amino acids. Unmatched junction bases numbered 2, after V lost 4 bases and J lost 7 bases. The CDR3 region has the DNA TGTGCCATCAGTGGGGACAGGGTTAATGAGCAGTTCTTC. Protein product: CAISGDRVNEQFF.

The J gene is TRBJ2-2, the V gene TRBV5-5; a weak D match, TRBD2 (6 bases). Trimming shortened V by 6 bases and J by 5 bases, and 17 bases separated the two germline ends. This CDR3 has 15 amino acids. In germline, CDR1 is SGHKS, CDR2 YYEKEE (reference sequence). DNA for the CDR3: TGTGCCAGCAATAGAGGGGTTCGGGAGACCGGGGAGCTGTTTTTT. It encodes CASNRGVRETGELFF.

The rearrangement uses TRBV5-1 and TRBJ2-2; D ambiguous. The CDR3 extends over 12 amino acids. V lost 2 bases, J lost 7 bases, and 6 bases lay in between. Germline loops: CDR1 SGHRS, CDR2 YFSETQ. This CDR3 reads CASSFLDGELFF. Here the CDR3 DNA reads TGCGCCAGCAGCTTTCTGGACGGGGAGCTGTTTTTT.

The chain is built from TRBV28 and TRBJ2-7, with 8 bases matching TRBD2. The CDR3 covers 14 residues. Trimming took 7 bases from V and 7 from J; bases not matched to a gene: 12. Germline V gene sequence: CDR1 MDHEN, CDR2 SYDVKM. Written as DNA, the CDR3 is TGTGCCAGCACTTCGGGGGGGTCGCAGGGAGAGCAGTACTTC. This codes for CASTSGGSQGEQYF.

This chain uses TRBV6-6 with TRBJ2-2; the D is unclear. The V gene's germline CDR1 is MNHNY and CDR2 SVGAGI (reference sequence). The CDR3 is made up of 16 amino acids. V lost 0 bases and J lost 1, with 9 bases in between. This chain's CDR3 is CASSYSLGGNTGELFF. CDR3 DNA: TGTGCCAGCAGTTACTCTCTGGGCGGGAACACCGGGGAGCTGTTTTTT.

In its sample, this clone was seen a few times. This chain links TRBV18 with TRBJ1-2; D is ambiguous. This CDR3 spans 14 amino acids. V was pared by 5 bases and J by 7 bases, with 17 bases between. The germline CDR1 and CDR2 sequences are KGHSH and LQKENI. CDR3 in DNA: TGTGCCAGCTCAGCGGATGATAAAGTGGGTGGCTACACCTTC. Its protein product is CASSADDKVGGYTF.

This chain joins TRBV6-5 and TRBJ2-5; maybe TRBD2 (5 bases). With 8 bases removed from V and 1 base from J, the gap between germline ends came to 11 bases. Germline V CDR1 and CDR2: MNHEY, SVGAGI. This CDR3 comprises 13 residues. The CDR3 sequence is CASRRTFQETQYF. DNA for the CDR3: TGTGCCAGCCGACGGACTTTCCAAGAGACCCAGTACTTC.

This chain connects TRBV11-3 to TRBJ2-1; D call uncertain. This CDR3 is built from 12 residues. V lost 3 bases, J lost 7 bases, and 7 bases lay in between. From germline, CDR1 is SGHNT and CDR2 YENEEA. The CDR3 DNA is TGTGCCAGCAGCTTTTACGGGAATGAGCAGTTCTTC. Protein sequence: CASSFYGNEQFF.

The chain links TRBV29-1 to TRBJ1-2; D possibly corresponds to TRBD1 (5 bases). Germline values: CDR1 SQVTM, CDR2 ANQGSEA. The CDR3 runs to 11 residues. The CDR3 loop is CTGLAPDGYTF. The CDR3 nucleotides read TGCACGGGACTGGCCCCGGACGGCTACACCTTC.

The V call is TRBV13, the J call TRBJ2-2; D not certain. This CDR3 has 15 residues. Trimming shortened V by 2 bases and J by 0 bases, and 7 bases separated the two germline ends. CDR1 is PRHDT and CDR2 is FYEKMQ in the germline V gene (reference sequence). Here the CDR3 reads CASSLRLTNTGELFF. For the CDR3, the DNA is TGTGCCAGCAGCTTACGACTGACGAACACCGGGGAGCTGTTTTTT.

The rearrangement uses TRBV4-3 and TRBJ2-1, with D tentatively TRBD2 (5 bases). The CDR3 length is 15 residues. V lost 3 bases and J lost 3, with 12 bases in between. Germline V gene sequence: CDR1 LGHNA, CDR2 YSLEER. This CDR3 reads CASSHGPSSYNEQFF. The CDR3 DNA reads as TGCGCCAGCAGCCATGGTCCTAGCAGCTACAATGAGCAGTTCTTC.